What follows are 2 T cell receptor beta chains derived from one specimen sequenced in a study of OX40 agonist ivuxolimab in advanced cancers. Assay used: immunoSEQ multiplex PCR; TCRdb lists only in-frame clones, some missing. Here the sample spans about 60,000 clones, approximately 90% being singletons. The source material was CD4+ or CD8+ T cells sorted from blood, sampled in a trial of the OX40 agonist ivuxolimab. The receptors shown here come from an adult with an advanced solid tumor such as melanoma, head and neck, liver or kidney cancer.

The genes are TRBV7-2 and TRBJ2-7, with TRBD1 identical over 7 bases. Germline assignment: CDR1 SGHTA and CDR2 FQGNSA. CDR3 length equals 14 residues. The V gene end was trimmed by 0 bases and the J gene end by 4 bases; junction bases not matched to a gene: 3. The CDR3 is CASSLADRVYEQYV. The CDR3 region has the DNA TGTGCCAGCAGCTTAGCTGACAGGGTTTACGAGCAGTACGTC.

The gene calls are TRBV7-9 and TRBJ2-3; TRBD1 agrees at 12 bases. The germline V gene has CDR1 SEHNR and CDR2 FQNEAQ (reference sequence). The CDR3 covers 15 residues. Trimming cost V 5 bases and J 11 bases; bases outside gene matches: 11. The CDR3: CASSPRDRGRVGQYF. CDR3 sequence (DNA): TGTGCCAGCAGCCCCCGGGACAGGGGGCGAGTGGGGCAGTATTTT.